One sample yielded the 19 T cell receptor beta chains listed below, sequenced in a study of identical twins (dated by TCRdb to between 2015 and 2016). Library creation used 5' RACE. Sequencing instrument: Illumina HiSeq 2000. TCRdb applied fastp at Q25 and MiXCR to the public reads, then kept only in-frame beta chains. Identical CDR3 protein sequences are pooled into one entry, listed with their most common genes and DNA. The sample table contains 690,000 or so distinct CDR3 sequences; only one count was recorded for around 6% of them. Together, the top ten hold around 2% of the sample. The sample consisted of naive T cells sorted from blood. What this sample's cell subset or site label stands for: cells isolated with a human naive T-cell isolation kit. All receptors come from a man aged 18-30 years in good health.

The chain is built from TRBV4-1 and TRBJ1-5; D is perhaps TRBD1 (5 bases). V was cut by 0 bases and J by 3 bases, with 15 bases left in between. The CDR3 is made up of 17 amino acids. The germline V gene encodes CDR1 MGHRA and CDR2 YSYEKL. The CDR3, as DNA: TGCGCCAGCAGCCAAGATCGGCCAGGGTACTTCAATCAGCCCCAGCATTTT. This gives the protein CASSQDRPGYFNQPQHF.

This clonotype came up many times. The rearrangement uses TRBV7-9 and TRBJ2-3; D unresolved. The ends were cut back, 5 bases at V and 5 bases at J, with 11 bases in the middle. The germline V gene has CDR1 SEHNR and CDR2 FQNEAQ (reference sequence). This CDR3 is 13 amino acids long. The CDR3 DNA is TGTGCCAGCAGCCTTCGGGCCCGAGATACGCAGTATTTT. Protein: CASSLRARDTQYF.

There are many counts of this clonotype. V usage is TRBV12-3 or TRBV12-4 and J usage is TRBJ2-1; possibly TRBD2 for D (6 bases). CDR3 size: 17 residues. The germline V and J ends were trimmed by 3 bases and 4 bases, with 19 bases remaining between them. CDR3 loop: CASSFLESGLGYNEQFF. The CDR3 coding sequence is TGTGCCAGCAGTTTTCTAGAGAGCGGGCTCGGATACAATGAGCAGTTCTTC.

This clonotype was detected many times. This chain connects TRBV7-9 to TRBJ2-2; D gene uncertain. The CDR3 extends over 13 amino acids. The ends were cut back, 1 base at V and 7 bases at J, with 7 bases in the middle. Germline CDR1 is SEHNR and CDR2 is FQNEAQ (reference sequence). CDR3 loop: CASSLVLGGELFF. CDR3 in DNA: TGTGCCAGCAGCTTAGTCCTGGGCGGGGAGCTGTTTTTT. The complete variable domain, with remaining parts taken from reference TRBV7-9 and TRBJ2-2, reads DTGVSQNPRHKITKRGQNVTFRCDPISEHNRLYWYRQTLGQGPEFLTYFQNEAQLEKSRLLSDRFSAERPKGSFSTLEIQRTEQGDSAMYLCASSLVLGGELFFGEGSRLTVL.

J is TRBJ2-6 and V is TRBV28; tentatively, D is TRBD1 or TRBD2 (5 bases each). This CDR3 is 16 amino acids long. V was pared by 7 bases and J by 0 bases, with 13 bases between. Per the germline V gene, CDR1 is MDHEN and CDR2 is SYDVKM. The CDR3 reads CASNGDGFSGANVLTF. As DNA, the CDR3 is TGTGCCAGCAACGGGGACGGATTCTCTGGGGCCAACGTCCTGACTTTC.

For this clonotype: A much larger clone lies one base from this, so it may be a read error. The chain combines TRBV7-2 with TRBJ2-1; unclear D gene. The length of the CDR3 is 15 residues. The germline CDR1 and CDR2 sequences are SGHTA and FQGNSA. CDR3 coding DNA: TGTGCCAGCATCTTAGATGGCTACAGTAGGAATGAGCAGTTCTTC. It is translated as CASILDGYSRNEQFF.

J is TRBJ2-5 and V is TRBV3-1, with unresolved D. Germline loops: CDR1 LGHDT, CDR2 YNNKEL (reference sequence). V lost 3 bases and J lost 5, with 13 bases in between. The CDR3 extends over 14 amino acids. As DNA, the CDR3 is TGTGCCAGCAGCCACTATAGGGTTGGGGAGACCCAGTACTTC. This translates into CASSHYRVGETQYF.

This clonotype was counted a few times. The DNA for the CDR3 is TGCGCCAGCAGCTTGGAGCGAAACACAGATACGCAGTATTTT. It encodes CASSLERNTDTQYF. The V call is TRBV5-1, the J call TRBJ2-3; D is uncertain. From germline, CDR1 is SGHRS and CDR2 YFSETQ. V gave up 0 bases and J gave up 2 bases, with 7 bases separating them. This CDR3 is 14 amino acids long.

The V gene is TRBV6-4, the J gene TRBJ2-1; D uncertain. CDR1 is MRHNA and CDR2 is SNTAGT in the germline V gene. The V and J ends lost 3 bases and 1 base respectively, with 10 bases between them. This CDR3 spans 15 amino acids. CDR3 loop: CASSEGHASYNEQFF. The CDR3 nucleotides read TGTGCCAGCAGTGAGGGCCACGCATCCTACAATGAGCAGTTCTTC.

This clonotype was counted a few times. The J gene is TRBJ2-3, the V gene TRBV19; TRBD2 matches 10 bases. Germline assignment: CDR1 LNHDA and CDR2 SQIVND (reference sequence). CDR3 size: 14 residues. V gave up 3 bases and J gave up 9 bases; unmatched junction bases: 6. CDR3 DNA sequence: TGTGCCAGTAGTATTGGGCTAGCGGGAGCCACGCAGTATTTT. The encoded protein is CASSIGLAGATQYF.

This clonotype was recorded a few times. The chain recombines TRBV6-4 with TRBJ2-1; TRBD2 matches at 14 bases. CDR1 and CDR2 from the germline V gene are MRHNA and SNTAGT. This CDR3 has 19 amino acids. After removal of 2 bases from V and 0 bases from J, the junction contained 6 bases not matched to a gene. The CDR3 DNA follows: TGTGCCAGCAGTGACACCGGGACTAGCGGGAGAATCTCCTACAATGAGCAGTTCTTC. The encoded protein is CASSDTGTSGRISYNEQFF.

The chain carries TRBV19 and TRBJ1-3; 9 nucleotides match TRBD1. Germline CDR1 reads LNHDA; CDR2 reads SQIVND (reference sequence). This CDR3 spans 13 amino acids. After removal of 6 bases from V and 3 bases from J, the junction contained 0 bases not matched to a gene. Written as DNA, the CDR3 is TGTGCCAGTAGGACAGGGGGTGGAAACACCATATATTTT. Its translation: CASRTGGGNTIYF.

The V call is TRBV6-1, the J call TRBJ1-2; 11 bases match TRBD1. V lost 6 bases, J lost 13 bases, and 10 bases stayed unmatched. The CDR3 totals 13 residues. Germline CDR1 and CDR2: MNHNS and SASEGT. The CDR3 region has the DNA TGTGCCAGCAGACCAGGGACAGGGGGTATGCTCACCTTC. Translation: CASRPGTGGMLTF.

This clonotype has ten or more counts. In nucleotides, the CDR3 is TGTGCCAGCAGCGGTGTAGCGGGACCTAGCACAGATACGCAGTATTTT. Translating it yields CASSGVAGPSTDTQYF. The chain links TRBV9 to TRBJ2-3; TRBD2 agrees at 8 bases. After removal of 3 bases from V and 0 bases from J, the junction contained 6 bases not matched to a gene. CDR3 size: 16 residues. The germline V gene encodes CDR1 SGDLS and CDR2 YYNGEE. The full variable domain, its missing parts supplied by reference TRBV9 and TRBJ2-3, is DSGVTQTPKHLITATGQRVTLRCSPRSGDLSVYWYQQSLDQGLQFLIQYYNGEERAKGNILERFSAQQFPDLHSELNLSSLELGDSALYFCASSGVAGPSTDTQYFGPGTRLTVL.

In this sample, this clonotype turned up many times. The CDR3 is CASSLTRTGGRDEQFF. As DNA, the CDR3 is TGTGCCAGCAGCCTAACTAGGACAGGGGGCAGGGATGAGCAGTTCTTC. V usage is TRBV6-1 and J usage is TRBJ2-1; 11 nucleotides agree with TRBD1. The trim removed 6 bases at V and 8 bases at J, leaving 12 bases unmatched. Germline V lookup: CDR1 MNHNS, CDR2 SASEGT. This CDR3 comprises 16 residues.

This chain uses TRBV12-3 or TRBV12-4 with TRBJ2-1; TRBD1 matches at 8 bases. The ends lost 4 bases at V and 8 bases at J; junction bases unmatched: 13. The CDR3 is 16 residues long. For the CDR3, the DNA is TGTGCCAGCAGTTCCTGGACCCGGACAGGGTGGCATGAGCAGTTCTTC. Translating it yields CASSSWTRTGWHEQFF.

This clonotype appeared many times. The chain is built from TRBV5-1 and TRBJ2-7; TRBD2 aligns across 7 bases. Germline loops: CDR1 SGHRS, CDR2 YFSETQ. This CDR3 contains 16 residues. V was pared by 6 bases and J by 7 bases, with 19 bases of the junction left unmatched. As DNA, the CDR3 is TGCGCCAGCACGGAGATCACCGGGACTACCCCCGGGGAGCAGTACTTC. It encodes CASTEITGTTPGEQYF.

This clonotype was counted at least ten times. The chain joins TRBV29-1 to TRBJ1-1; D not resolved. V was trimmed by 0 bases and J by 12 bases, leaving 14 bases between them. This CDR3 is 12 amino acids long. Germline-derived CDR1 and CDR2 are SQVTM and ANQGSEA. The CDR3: CSVEDFAGRPFF. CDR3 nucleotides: TGCAGCGTTGAAGATTTTGCGGGGAGGCCTTTCTTT. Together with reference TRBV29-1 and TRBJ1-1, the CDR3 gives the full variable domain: SAVISQKPSRDICQRGTSLTIQCQVDSQVTMMFWYRQQPGQSLTLIATANQGSEATYESGFVIDKFPISRPNLTFSTLTVSNMSPEDSSIYLCSVEDFAGRPFFGQGTRLTVV.

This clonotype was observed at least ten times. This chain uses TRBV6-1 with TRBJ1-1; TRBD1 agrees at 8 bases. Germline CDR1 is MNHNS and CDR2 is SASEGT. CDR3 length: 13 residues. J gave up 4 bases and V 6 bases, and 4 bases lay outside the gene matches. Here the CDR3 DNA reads TGTGCCAGCAGGGACAGGGCCGTCACTGAAGCTTTCTTT. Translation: CASRDRAVTEAFF.